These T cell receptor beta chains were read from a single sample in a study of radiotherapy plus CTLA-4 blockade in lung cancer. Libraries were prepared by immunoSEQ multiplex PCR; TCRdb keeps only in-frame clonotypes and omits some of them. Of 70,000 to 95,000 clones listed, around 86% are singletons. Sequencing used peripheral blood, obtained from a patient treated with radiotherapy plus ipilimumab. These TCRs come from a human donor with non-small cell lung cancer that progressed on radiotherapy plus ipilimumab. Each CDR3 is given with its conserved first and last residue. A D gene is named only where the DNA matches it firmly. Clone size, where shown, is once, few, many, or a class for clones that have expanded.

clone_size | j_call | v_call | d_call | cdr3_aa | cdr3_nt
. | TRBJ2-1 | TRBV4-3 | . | CASSQDPQARYNEQFF | TGCGCCAGCAGCCAAGATCCCCAGGCCAGATACAATGAGCAGTTCTTC
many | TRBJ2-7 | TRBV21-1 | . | CASSKLPRKPAEQYF | TGTGCCAGCAGCAAATTGCCGAGGAAACCCGCCGAGCAGTACTTC
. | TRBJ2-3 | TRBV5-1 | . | CASSTRWGKLDTDTQYF | TGCGCCAGCAGCACCCGGTGGGGGAAGCTGGACACAGATACGCAGTATTTT
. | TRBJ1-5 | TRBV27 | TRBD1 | CASRGTGGNNQPQHF | TGTGCCAGCAGGGGGACAGGGGGCAACAATCAGCCCCAGCATTTT
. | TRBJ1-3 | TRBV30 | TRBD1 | CAYNRGSGNTIYF | TGTGCCTACAACAGGGGTTCAGGAAACACCATATATTTT
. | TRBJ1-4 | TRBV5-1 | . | CASSLGGRGDEKLFF | TGCGCCAGCAGCTTAGGTGGTAGGGGCGATGAAAAACTGTTTTTT
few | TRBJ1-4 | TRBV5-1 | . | CASSFPGEEKLFF | TGCGCCAGCAGCTTCCCGGGAGAGGAAAAACTGTTTTTT
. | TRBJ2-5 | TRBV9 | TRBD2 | CASSVAGGGGQETQYF | TGTGCCAGCAGCGTAGCTGGCGGGGGTGGCCAAGAGACCCAGTACTTC
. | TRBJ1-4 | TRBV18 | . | CASSPTNEKLFF | TGTGCCAGCTCACCGACGAATGAAAAACTGTTTTTT
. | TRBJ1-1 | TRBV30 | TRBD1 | CAWSRQTGATEAFF | TGTGCCTGGAGTCGTCAGACAGGGGCAACTGAAGCTTTCTTT
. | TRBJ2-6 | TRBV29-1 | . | CSVGASSGANVLTF | TGCAGCGTTGGGGCCAGCTCTGGGGCCAACGTCCTGACTTTC
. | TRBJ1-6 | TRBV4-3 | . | CASSQAWGPYNSPLHF | TGCGCCAGCAGCCAAGCATGGGGGCCTTATAATTCACCCCTCCACTTT
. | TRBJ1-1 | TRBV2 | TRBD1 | CAPDRPLSEAFF | TGTGCCCCGGACAGGCCTTTGTCTGAAGCTTTCTTT
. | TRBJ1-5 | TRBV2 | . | CASRDGSQPQHF | TGTGCCAGCAGGGATGGTAGTCAGCCCCAGCATTTT
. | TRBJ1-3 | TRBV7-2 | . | CASSLASGNTIYF | TGTGCCAGCAGCTTAGCCTCTGGAAACACCATATATTTT
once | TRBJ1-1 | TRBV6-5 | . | CASSYSGTVNTEAFF | TGTGCCAGCAGTTACTCCGGGACTGTGAACACTGAAGCTTTCTTT
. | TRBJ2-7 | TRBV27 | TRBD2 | CASSSSGTSGETRNEQYF | TGTGCCAGCAGTTCTTCCGGGACTAGCGGGGAGACTCGAAACGAGCAGTACTTC
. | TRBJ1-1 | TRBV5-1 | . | CASSLQENTEAFF | TGCGCCAGCAGCTTGCAGGAGAACACTGAAGCTTTCTTT
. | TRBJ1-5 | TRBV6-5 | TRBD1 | CASSPGGLPQPQHF | TGTGCCAGCAGTCCAGGGGGCCTCCCTCAGCCCCAGCATTTT
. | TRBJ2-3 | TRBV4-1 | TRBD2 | CASSQGGLASDTQYF | TGCGCCAGCAGCCAAGGGGGACTAGCCTCAGATACGCAGTATTTT
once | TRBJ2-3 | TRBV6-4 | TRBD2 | CASSDTSGRTDTQYF | TGTGCCAGCAGTGATACTAGCGGGAGAACAGATACGCAGTATTTT
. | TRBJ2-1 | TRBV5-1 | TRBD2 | CASSLLAGANNEQFF | TGCGCCAGCAGCTTACTAGCGGGGGCAAACAATGAGCAGTTCTTC
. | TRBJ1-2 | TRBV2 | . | CASHGPGESNYGYTF | TGTGCCAGCCATGGGCCAGGGGAGTCTAACTATGGCTACACCTTC
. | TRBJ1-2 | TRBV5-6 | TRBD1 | CASTQGGGYTF | TGTGCCAGCACCCAGGGGGGTGGCTACACCTTC
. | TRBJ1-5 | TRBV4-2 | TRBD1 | CASSQGWGQGDSNQPQHF | TGTGCCAGCAGCCAAGGGTGGGGACAGGGCGATAGCAATCAGCCCCAGCATTTT
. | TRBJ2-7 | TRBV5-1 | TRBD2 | CASSPGGGTYEQYF | TGCGCCAGCAGCCCTGGCGGGGGGACCTACGAGCAGTACTTC
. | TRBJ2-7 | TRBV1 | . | CTSSPRATYEQYF | TGCACCAGCAGCCCCCGGGCAACCTACGAGCAGTACTTC
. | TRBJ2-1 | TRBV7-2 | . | CASRQEVGYEQFF | TGTGCCAGCAGACAGGAGGTCGGCTATGAGCAGTTCTTC
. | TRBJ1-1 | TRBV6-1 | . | CASSLRPEAFF | TGTGCCAGCAGTCTTAGGCCTGAAGCTTTCTTT
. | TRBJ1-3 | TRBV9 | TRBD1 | CASSVTGGGNTIYF | TGTGCCAGCAGCGTAACAGGGGGTGGAAACACCATATATTTT
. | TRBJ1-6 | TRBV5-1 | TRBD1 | CASSSSGTGGSSPLHF | TGCGCCAGCAGCTCCTCCGGGACAGGAGGGAGTTCACCCCTCCACTTT
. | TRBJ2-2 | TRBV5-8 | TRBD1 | CASSLGRQGPTGELFF | TGTGCCAGCAGCTTGGGGCGACAGGGCCCCACCGGGGAGCTGTTTTTT
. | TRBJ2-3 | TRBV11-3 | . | CASSLAGSGGTQYF | TGTGCCAGCAGCTTGGCGGGGTCCGGGGGTACGCAGTATTTT
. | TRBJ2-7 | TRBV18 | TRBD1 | CASSRDRANYEQYF | TGTGCCAGCTCACGGGACAGGGCTAACTACGAGCAGTACTTC
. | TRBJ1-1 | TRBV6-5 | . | CASSYSVQLNTEAFF | TGTGCCAGCAGTTACTCGGTCCAGCTGAACACTGAAGCTTTCTTT
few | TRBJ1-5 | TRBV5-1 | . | CASSLEGDSNQPQHF | TGCGCCAGCAGCTTGGAAGGGGATAGCAATCAGCCCCAGCATTTT
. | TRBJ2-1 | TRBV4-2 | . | CASSQEELVGLMAYNEQFF | TGTGCCAGCAGCCAAGAAGAGTTGGTCGGGCTTATGGCCTACAATGAGCAGTTCTTC
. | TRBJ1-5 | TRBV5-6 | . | CASSFWGINQPQHF | TGTGCCAGCAGCTTTTGGGGGATCAATCAGCCCCAGCATTTT
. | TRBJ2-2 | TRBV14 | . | CASSRLGVIPANTGELFF | TGTGCCAGCAGCCGATTGGGGGTAATCCCCGCGAACACCGGGGAGCTGTTTTTT
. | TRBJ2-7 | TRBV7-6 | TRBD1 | CASSPGQGNYEQYF | TGTGCCAGCAGCCCAGGACAGGGGAACTACGAGCAGTACTTC
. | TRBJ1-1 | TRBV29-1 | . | CSAGGRLNTEAFF | TGCAGCGCGGGGGGGAGACTGAACACTGAAGCTTTCTTT
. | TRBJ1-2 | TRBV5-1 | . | CASSSRDPFYGYTF | TGCGCCAGCAGCTCCCGGGACCCATTCTATGGCTACACCTTC
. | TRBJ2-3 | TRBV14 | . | CASSQGLLTDTQYF | TGTGCCAGCAGCCAAGGACTCCTCACAGATACGCAGTATTTT
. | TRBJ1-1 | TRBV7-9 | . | CASSLQTHGAGVTEAFF | TGTGCCAGCAGCTTACAAACGCACGGGGCCGGGGTAACTGAAGCTTTCTTT
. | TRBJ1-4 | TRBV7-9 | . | CASSPRGNEKLFF | TGTGCCAGCAGCCCCCGGGGAAATGAAAAACTGTTTTTT